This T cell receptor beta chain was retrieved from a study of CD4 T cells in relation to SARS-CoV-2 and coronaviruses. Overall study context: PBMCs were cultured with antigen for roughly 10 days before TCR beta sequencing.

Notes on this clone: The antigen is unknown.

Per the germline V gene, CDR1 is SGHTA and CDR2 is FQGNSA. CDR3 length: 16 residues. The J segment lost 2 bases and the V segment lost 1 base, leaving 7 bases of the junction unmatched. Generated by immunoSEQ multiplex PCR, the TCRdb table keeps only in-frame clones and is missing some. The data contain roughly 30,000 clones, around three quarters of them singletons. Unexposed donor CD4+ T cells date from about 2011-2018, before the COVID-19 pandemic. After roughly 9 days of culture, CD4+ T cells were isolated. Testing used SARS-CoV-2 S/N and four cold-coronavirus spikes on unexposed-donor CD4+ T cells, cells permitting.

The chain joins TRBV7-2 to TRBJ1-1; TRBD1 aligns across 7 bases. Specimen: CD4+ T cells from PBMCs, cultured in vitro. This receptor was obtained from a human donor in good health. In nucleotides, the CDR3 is TGTGCCAGCAGCTTAGGTCCAGGGGGTCTCAACACTGAAGCTTTCTTT. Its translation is CASSLGPGGLNTEAFF.